The subject of this entry is one T cell receptor beta chain. Trimming cost V 1 base and J 3 bases, with 13 bases left between them. Germline CDR1 reads SGHVS; CDR2 reads FQNEAQ. The CDR3 is made up of 15 amino acids. In the authors' methods: After removing out-of-frame reads, around 2.2 million distinct TCRbeta sequences remained. Only in-frame clones appear in the TCRdb table, and some are missing; sequencing was by immunoSEQ multiplex PCR. Clone size and the V and J calls come from that table; the DNA yielded D and trimming. Here the sample spans approximately 63,000 clones, roughly 80% being singletons. This sample was included in a study of memory CD4+ T cells and cytomegalovirus serostatus. Study-wide context: This sample comes from healthy Belgian adults, 9 CMV seropositive, 24 seronegative.

Single viable CD3+CD4+CD8-CD45RO+ cells were sorted as the memory CD4+ T cells. After thawing, CD4+ T cells were positively selected. The chain carries TRBV7-8 and TRBJ2-7; D possibly corresponds to TRBD2 (6 bases). Sequencing input: memory CD4+ T cells from blood. The TCR sequence derives from an adult in good health and CMV-seronegative. Some clones in this sample may be carry-over from other donors' samples. CDR3 coding DNA: TGTGCCAGCAGCTTAGTGGCGGGATACAGCTACGAGCAGTACTTC. This gives the protein CASSLVAGYSYEQYF.